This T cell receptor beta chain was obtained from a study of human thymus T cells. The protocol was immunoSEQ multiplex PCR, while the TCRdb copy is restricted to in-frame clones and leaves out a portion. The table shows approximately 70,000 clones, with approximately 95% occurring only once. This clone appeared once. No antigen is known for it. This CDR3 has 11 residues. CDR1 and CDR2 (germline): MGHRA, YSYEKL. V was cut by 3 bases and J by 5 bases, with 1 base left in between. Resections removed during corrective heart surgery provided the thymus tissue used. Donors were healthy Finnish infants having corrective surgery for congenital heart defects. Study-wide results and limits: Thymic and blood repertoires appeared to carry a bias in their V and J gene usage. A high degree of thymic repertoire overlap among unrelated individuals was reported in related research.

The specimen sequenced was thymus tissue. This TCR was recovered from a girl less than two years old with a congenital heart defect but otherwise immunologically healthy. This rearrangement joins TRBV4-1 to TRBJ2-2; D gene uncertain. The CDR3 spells CASSHTGELFF. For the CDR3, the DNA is TGCGCCAGCAGCCATACCGGGGAGCTGTTTTTT.